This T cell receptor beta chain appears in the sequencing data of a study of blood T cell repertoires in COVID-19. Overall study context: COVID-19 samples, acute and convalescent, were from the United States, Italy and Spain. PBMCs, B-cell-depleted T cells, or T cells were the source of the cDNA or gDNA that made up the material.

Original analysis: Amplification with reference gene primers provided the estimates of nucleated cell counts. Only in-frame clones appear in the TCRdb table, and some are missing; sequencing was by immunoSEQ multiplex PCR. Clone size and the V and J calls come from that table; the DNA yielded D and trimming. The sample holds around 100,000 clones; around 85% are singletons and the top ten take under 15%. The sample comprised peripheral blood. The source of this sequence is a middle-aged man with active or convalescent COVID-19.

CDR3 DNA sequence: TGTGCCAGCAGCCAGACGGGTGAGACCTCTGGAAACACCATATATTTT. Translation: CASSQTGETSGNTIYF. This chain links TRBV4-2 with TRBJ1-3; no definite D call. Germline CDR1 reads LGHNA; CDR2 reads YNFKEQ. Trimming removed 3 bases from V and 0 bases from J, with 12 bases in between. This CDR3 is 16 amino acids long.